The rows below give T cell receptor beta chains drawn from one sample of a study of cytomegalovirus exposure and HLA in healthy donors. Assay used: immunoSEQ multiplex PCR; TCRdb lists only in-frame clones, some missing. This table holds around 200,000 clones, more than 65% found once. Specimen: PBMCs. The receptors derive from a man aged 50 to 60 in good health and CMV-seronegative. Each CDR3 is given with its conserved first and last residue. The order of the fields is D gene, V gene, clone size, J gene, CDR3 length, CDR3 protein, CDR3 DNA. A D gene is named only where the DNA matches it firmly. The size of a clone is reported for some rows only, either as once, few or many, or as a class for expanded clones.

d_gene: TRBD1
v_gene: TRBV9
abundance: .
j_gene: TRBJ1-1
len: 16
CDR3aa: CASSAGQGARRTEAFF
CDR3nt: TGTGCCAGCAGCGCAGGACAGGGGGCGCGAAGGACTGAAGCTTTCTTT

d_gene: .
v_gene: TRBV6-5
abundance: .
j_gene: TRBJ1-5
len: 13
CDR3aa: CASSFGDNQPQHF
CDR3nt: TGTGCCAGTTCGTTCGGGGACAATCAGCCCCAGCATTTT

d_gene: TRBD1
v_gene: TRBV6-5
abundance: .
j_gene: TRBJ2-3
len: 15
CDR3aa: CASSTTGGARDTQYF
CDR3nt: TGTGCCAGCAGCACCACAGGGGGAGCGCGGGATACGCAGTATTTT

d_gene: TRBD1
v_gene: TRBV19
abundance: .
j_gene: TRBJ2-6
len: 17
CDR3aa: CASTPGQGSPGANVLTF
CDR3nt: TGTGCCAGTACCCCAGGACAGGGGAGCCCTGGGGCCAACGTCCTGACTTTC

d_gene: TRBD2
v_gene: TRBV28
abundance: .
j_gene: TRBJ2-5
len: 15
CDR3aa: CASRARGGSKETQYF
CDR3nt: TGTGCCAGCAGGGCCCGGGGGGGATCTAAGGAGACCCAGTACTTC

d_gene: .
v_gene: TRBV7-9
abundance: .
j_gene: TRBJ2-2
len: 15
CDR3aa: CASSLSGRLTGELFF
CDR3nt: TGTGCCAGCAGCTTAAGCGGGCGCTTGACCGGGGAGCTGTTTTTT

d_gene: TRBD2
v_gene: TRBV28
abundance: .
j_gene: TRBJ2-7
len: 15
CDR3aa: CASSPQEAGESEQYF
CDR3nt: TGTGCCAGCAGTCCGCAGGAAGCGGGAGAGAGCGAGCAGTACTTC

d_gene: .
v_gene: TRBV30
abundance: .
j_gene: TRBJ1-3
len: 12
CDR3aa: CAWVGLGNTIYF
CDR3nt: TGTGCCTGGGTAGGACTTGGAAACACCATATATTTT

d_gene: .
v_gene: TRBV28
abundance: few
j_gene: TRBJ2-5
len: 13
CDR3aa: CASSLRGQETQYF
CDR3nt: TGTGCCAGCAGTTTACGCGGCCAAGAGACCCAGTACTTC

d_gene: .
v_gene: TRBV28
abundance: .
j_gene: TRBJ2-1
len: 16
CDR3aa: CASSPAMQGSYNEQFF
CDR3nt: TGTGCCAGCAGTCCCGCGATGCAGGGCTCCTACAATGAGCAGTTCTTC

d_gene: TRBD1
v_gene: TRBV19
abundance: .
j_gene: TRBJ1-5
len: 19
CDR3aa: CASRGGQGSSAYSNQPQHF
CDR3nt: TGTGCCAGTAGAGGGGGCCAGGGATCCTCGGCCTATAGCAATCAGCCCCAGCATTTT

d_gene: .
v_gene: TRBV27
abundance: .
j_gene: TRBJ1-2
len: 15
CDR3aa: CASSFDRGANYGYTF
CDR3nt: TGTGCCAGCAGTTTCGACAGAGGAGCTAACTATGGCTACACCTTC

d_gene: TRBD2
v_gene: TRBV30
abundance: .
j_gene: TRBJ2-3
len: 16
CDR3aa: CAWSVPLAGGTDTQYF
CDR3nt: TGTGCCTGGAGTGTACCCCTAGCGGGAGGCACAGATACGCAGTATTTT

d_gene: TRBD1
v_gene: TRBV28
abundance: once
j_gene: TRBJ2-7
len: 14
CDR3aa: CASTGTGGPYEQYF
CDR3nt: TGTGCCAGCACCGGGACAGGGGGACCCTACGAGCAGTACTTC

d_gene: .
v_gene: TRBV19
abundance: .
j_gene: TRBJ2-1
len: 13
CDR3aa: CASSSGVGNEQFF
CDR3nt: TGTGCCAGTAGTTCCGGGGTGGGAAATGAGCAGTTCTTC

d_gene: .
v_gene: TRBV5-1
abundance: .
j_gene: TRBJ2-7
len: 14
CDR3aa: CASRGTTYSYEQYF
CDR3nt: TGCGCCAGCAGGGGGACAACCTACTCCTACGAGCAGTACTTC

d_gene: TRBD1
v_gene: TRBV11-2
abundance: once
j_gene: TRBJ2-4
len: 17
CDR3aa: CASSSQLGTGNKNIQYF
CDR3nt: TGTGCCAGCAGCTCTCAACTTGGGACAGGGAACAAAAACATTCAGTACTTC

d_gene: TRBD1
v_gene: TRBV2
abundance: .
j_gene: TRBJ1-2
len: 17
CDR3aa: CASSEVGQGPSNYGYTF
CDR3nt: TGTGCCAGCAGTGAGGTGGGACAGGGACCAAGTAACTATGGCTACACCTTC

d_gene: TRBD2
v_gene: TRBV2
abundance: few
j_gene: TRBJ2-1
len: 12
CDR3aa: CASGRGYNEQFF
CDR3nt: TGTGCCAGCGGGCGGGGGTACAATGAGCAGTTCTTC

d_gene: TRBD1
v_gene: TRBV5-1
abundance: .
j_gene: TRBJ2-7
len: 16
CDR3aa: CASSSLTGTAFYEQYF
CDR3nt: TGCGCCAGCAGCTCCCTAACCGGGACAGCGTTTTACGAGCAGTACTTC

d_gene: .
v_gene: TRBV21-1
abundance: .
j_gene: TRBJ2-7
len: 17
CDR3aa: CASRMSETGTVSYEQYF
CDR3nt: TGTGCCAGCAGAATGAGCGAAACCGGGACAGTCTCCTACGAGCAGTACTTC

d_gene: .
v_gene: TRBV28
abundance: .
j_gene: TRBJ1-1
len: 17
CDR3aa: CASSLKSAYVGNTEAFF
CDR3nt: TGTGCCAGCAGTTTAAAGAGCGCGTACGTGGGGAACACTGAAGCTTTCTTT

d_gene: .
v_gene: TRBV30
abundance: .
j_gene: TRBJ2-1
len: 12
CDR3aa: CAWSAFTGEQFF
CDR3nt: TGTGCCTGGAGTGCCTTTACCGGTGAGCAGTTCTTC

d_gene: TRBD2
v_gene: TRBV6-6
abundance: .
j_gene: TRBJ2-7
len: 14
CDR3aa: CASSYSTSSYEQYF
CDR3nt: TGTGCCAGCAGTTACTCGACTAGCAGCTACGAGCAGTACTTC

d_gene: TRBD1
v_gene: TRBV4-2
abundance: .
j_gene: TRBJ1-1
len: 16
CDR3aa: CASTEVRGQANTEAFF
CDR3nt: TGTGCCAGCACTGAAGTAAGGGGGCAGGCGAACACTGAAGCTTTCTTT

d_gene: TRBD1
v_gene: TRBV9
abundance: .
j_gene: TRBJ1-4
len: 15
CDR3aa: CASSLRDRLNEKLFF
CDR3nt: TGTGCCAGCAGCCTCCGGGACAGGCTTAATGAAAAACTGTTTTTT

d_gene: .
v_gene: TRBV19
abundance: .
j_gene: TRBJ2-5
len: 15
CDR3aa: CASSIGSFGGETQYF
CDR3nt: TGTGCCAGTAGTATAGGAAGTTTTGGAGGAGAGACCCAGTACTTC

d_gene: .
v_gene: TRBV19
abundance: .
j_gene: TRBJ2-7
len: 14
CDR3aa: CASSEQPSSYEQYF
CDR3nt: TGTGCCAGTAGCGAGCAGCCTAGCTCCTACGAGCAGTACTTC